A selection of T cell receptor beta chains follows, all from one sample in a study of blood T cell repertoires in COVID-19. Only in-frame clones appear in the TCRdb table, and some are missing; sequencing was by immunoSEQ multiplex PCR. The sample holds about 270,000 clones, roughly 90% seen once. The sample comprised PBMCs or T cells enriched from blood (not recorded which). The receptors here all came from a man aged 35 to 55 who had been exposed to COVID-19. Both conserved end residues are part of each CDR3. D genes are given only for firm matches. Expanded clones get a size class; other rows say once, few or many, or leave the size out.

clone_size j_call v_call d_call cdr3_nt cdr3_aa
- TRBJ1-2 TRBV6-5 - TGTGCCAGCAGTCCACAAGGCGGCAGGGAAAATGGCTACACCTTC CASSPQGGRENGYTF
- TRBJ2-7 TRBV5-1 TRBD2 TGCGCCAGCAGCCCGGGACTAGCGGGAGTCAGCTCCTACGAGCAGTACTTC CASSPGLAGVSSYEQYF
- TRBJ2-3 TRBV7-8 TRBD2 TGTGCCAGCAGCTCGACTAGCGGAGTACTTTTTAGCACAGATACGCAGTATTTT CASSSTSGVLFSTDTQYF
- TRBJ2-1 TRBV30 TRBD2 TGTGCCTGGAGTGTAGGACTAGCGGGAGTTCGGGAGCAGTTCTTC CAWSVGLAGVREQFF
- TRBJ1-2 TRBV12-3/TRBV12-4 - TGTGCCAGCAGTCCAGGGATGGGCTATGGCTACACCTTC CASSPGMGYGYTF
- TRBJ2-2 TRBV30 - TGTGCCTGGAGTGATCGAAGGGGCGGGGCCGGGGAGCTGTTTTTT CAWSDRRGGAGELFF
- TRBJ2-1 TRBV6-6 TRBD2 TGTGCCAGCAGCGGAGCGGGGACTACAACCTCCGATGAGCAGTTCTTC CASSGAGTTTSDEQFF
- TRBJ1-5 TRBV11-2 - TGTGCCAGCAGCTCTTATAGCAATCAGCCCCAGCATTTT CASSSYSNQPQHF
- TRBJ2-7 TRBV3-1/TRBV3-2 - TGTGCCAGCAGCCAAAGTACTTCCAAGCCTCCCTACGAGCAGTACTTC CASSQSTSKPPYEQYF
- TRBJ1-3 TRBV19 - TGTGCCAGTAGTATTGGAGGGTTTGGCGGAAACACCATATATTTT CASSIGGFGGNTIYF
- TRBJ1-1 TRBV9 - TGTGCCAGCAGCGACCCCCTACACACAGAGAAGAACACTGAAGCTTTCTTT CASSDPLHTEKNTEAFF
- TRBJ2-1 TRBV15 TRBD2 TGTGCCACCAGCAGGGGAGGGACTAGCTCCTACAATGAGCAGTTCTTC CATSRGGTSSYNEQFF
- TRBJ2-5 TRBV5-1 TRBD2 TGCGCCAGCAGCTGGCGCAGCGGGGCCTCCAAAGAGACCCAGTACTTC CASSWRSGASKETQYF
- TRBJ2-1 TRBV5-1 - TGCGCCAGCAGCTTGACTGGCTACAATGAGCAGTTCTTC CASSLTGYNEQFF
- TRBJ2-2 TRBV4-1 TRBD2 TGCGCCAGCAGCCACCCCAAAACATGGGGACTAGCGGGAGGTGCTAACACCGGGGAGCTGTTTTTT CASSHPKTWGLAGGANTGELFF
- TRBJ2-1 TRBV9 TRBD2 TGTGCCAGCAGCCCCAGATCAGCGGGAGTGAGGTACAATGAGCAGTTCTTC CASSPRSAGVRYNEQFF
- TRBJ1-1 TRBV19 - TGTGCCAGTAGCTTCTTACAGGGTGGGAACACTGAAGCTTTCTTT CASSFLQGGNTEAFF
- TRBJ1-2 TRBV24-1 TRBD1 TGTGCCACCAGTGAACCCACAGGGGCCGAGGGCTACACCTTC CATSEPTGAEGYTF
- TRBJ2-5 TRBV27 - TGTGCCAGCAGAGCGAGTTTAGCCCAAGAGACCCAGTACTTC CASRASLAQETQYF
- TRBJ2-5 TRBV5-6 TRBD1 TGTGCCAGCAGCTCCACCCCGGGACAGGGTCCGTTAGAAGAGACCCAGTACTTC CASSSTPGQGPLEETQYF
- TRBJ2-7 TRBV19 TRBD1 TGTGCCAGTAGTCCGGGGACAGGGAGTGGGTACGAGCAGTACTTC CASSPGTGSGYEQYF
- TRBJ2-1 TRBV18 - TGTGCCAGCTCACCTTGGGGGGAAAGCGACAATGAGCAGTTCTTC CASSPWGESDNEQFF
once TRBJ1-1 TRBV4-1 TRBD1 TGCGCCAGCAGCTTCGACAGGGGGCGGCAGACTGAAGCTTTCTTT CASSFDRGRQTEAFF
- TRBJ1-2 TRBV15 - TGTGCCACCAGCCTAGGGCGGGGGACAAACTATGGCTACACCTTC CATSLGRGTNYGYTF
- TRBJ1-5 TRBV19 TRBD1 TGTGCCAGTAGGATTGGGACAGAGTTTAATCAGCCCCAGCATTTT CASRIGTEFNQPQHF
few TRBJ2-1 TRBV30 TRBD2 TGTGCCTGGAGAGTAGCGGGAGCTAGGAACAATGAGCAGTTCTTC CAWRVAGARNNEQFF
- TRBJ1-4 TRBV9 - TGTGCCAGCAGCGTAGCCCACGGAGGGAGTTGGGAAAAACTGTTTTTT CASSVAHGGSWEKLFF
- TRBJ1-6 TRBV5-1 TRBD1 TGCGCCAGCAGCGGACAGGAGGATAATTCACCCCTCCACTTT CASSGQEDNSPLHF
- TRBJ1-2 TRBV29-1 - TGCAGCGACCCGGACAACTCCTATGGCTACACCTTC CSDPDNSYGYTF
- TRBJ2-3 TRBV18 TRBD2 TGTGCCAGCTCACCGTCGGCGGCGGGAGTGCATACGCAGTATTTT CASSPSAAGVHTQYF
- TRBJ1-3 TRBV5-5 - TGTGCCAGCAGCTTGGGCCTTGCGGCATCTGGAAACACCATATATTTT CASSLGLAASGNTIYF
- TRBJ2-5 TRBV9 TRBD2 TGTGCCAGCAGCGCGACGGGGGGCCAAGAGACCCAGTACTTC CASSATGGQETQYF
- TRBJ2-7 TRBV7-2 - TGTGCCAGCAGAAGCGGGCTACAAGAACCCTACGAGCAGTACTTC CASRSGLQEPYEQYF
- TRBJ2-7 TRBV2 TRBD2 TGTGCCAGCAGTCTGGCAGGCGGGAGCGGCGACGAGCAGTACTTC CASSLAGGSGDEQYF
- TRBJ2-5 TRBV5-6 TRBD1 TGTGCCAGCAGCTGGACAGGGCAAGAGACCCAGTACTTC CASSWTGQETQYF
few TRBJ2-7 TRBV25-1 TRBD2 TGTGCCAGCACCGAGGGAGGGGCACCTTACGAGCAGTACTTC CASTEGGAPYEQYF
- TRBJ2-6 TRBV11-2 TRBD1 TGTGCCAGCAGCTCTATCCCGGGACAGGGGGCTGGGGCCAACGTCCTGACTTTC CASSSIPGQGAGANVLTF
- TRBJ1-2 TRBV9 TRBD1 TGTGCCAGCAGCGGACAGGGATACTATGGCTACACCTTC CASSGQGYYGYTF
once TRBJ2-7 TRBV5-4 TRBD1 TGTGCCAGCAGCGTACAGGGGTCCTACGAGCAGTACTTC CASSVQGSYEQYF
- TRBJ2-1 TRBV10-3 - TGTGCCATCAGGGAACAGGGTACTCCGTTCTTC CAIREQGTPFF
- TRBJ2-2 TRBV7-2 TRBD2 TGTGCCAGCAGCTTTCCGGGACTAGCGGGAGGAGACACCGGGGAGCTGTTTTTT CASSFPGLAGGDTGELFF
- TRBJ1-2 TRBV25-1 - TGTGCCAGCAGTGACGGTACAGGGTTGAGGTACACCTTC CASSDGTGLRYTF